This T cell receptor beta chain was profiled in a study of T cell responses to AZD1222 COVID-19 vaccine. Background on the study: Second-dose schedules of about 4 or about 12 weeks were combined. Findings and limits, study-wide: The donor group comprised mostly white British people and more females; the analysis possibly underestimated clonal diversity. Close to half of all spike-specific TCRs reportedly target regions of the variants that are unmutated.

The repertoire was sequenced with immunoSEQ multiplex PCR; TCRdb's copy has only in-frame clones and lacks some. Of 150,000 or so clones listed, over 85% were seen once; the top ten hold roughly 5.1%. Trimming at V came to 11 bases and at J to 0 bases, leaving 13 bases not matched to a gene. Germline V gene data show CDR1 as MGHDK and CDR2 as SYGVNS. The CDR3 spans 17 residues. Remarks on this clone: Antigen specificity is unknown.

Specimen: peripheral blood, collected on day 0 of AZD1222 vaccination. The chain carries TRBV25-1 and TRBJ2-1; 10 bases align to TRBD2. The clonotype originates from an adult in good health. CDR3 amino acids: CAAPASGGPSSYNEQFF. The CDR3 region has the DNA TGTGCCGCCCCGGCTAGCGGGGGCCCGAGCTCCTACAATGAGCAGTTCTTC.